This entry concerns a single TCR beta chain. Its specificity is unknown. The data belong to a study of cytomegalovirus exposure and HLA in healthy donors. The wider study: Genotyping of hundreds of donors showed that around 86% belonged to the Caucasian-associated ancestry cluster. General study points: Follow-up analysis later connected one missense variant in DCLRE1C with trimming of TCR beta V- and J-genes.

PCR amplification relied on 60 Vbeta primers (plus 13 Jbeta primers). Some clones are missing from TCRdb's copy, which holds only in-frame ones; the method was immunoSEQ multiplex PCR. Among about 150,000 clones, approximately 85% were seen once, and the ten largest hold approximately 2.5%. This clonotype was sampled from a man aged 25 to 45 in good health and CMV-seropositive. The specimen was PBMCs.

The CDR3 sequence is CASSAGSERGSYEQYF. The CDR3 DNA reads as TGTGCCAGCAGCGCAGGCAGCGAGCGGGGCTCCTACGAGCAGTACTTC. The rearrangement links TRBV9 to TRBJ2-7; 7 bases agree with TRBD2. The CDR3 is made up of 16 amino acids. V trimming: 3 bases; J trimming: 0 bases; junction bases outside the gene matches: 9. CDR1 and CDR2 from the germline V gene are SGDLS and YYNGEE.